This T cell receptor beta chain appears in the sequencing data of a study of early T cells in non-severe SARS-CoV-2 infection. Study summary: Sequencing of bulk RNA from unsorted whole blood was done, without chain pairing.

The table lists this clonotype with many counts. The antigen is undetermined. The study, taken as a whole, reports: Clonotype matching in VDJdb favored anti-spike CD8 responses and did not capture private and CD4 specificities.

Attached unique molecular identifiers marked individual cDNA molecules. TCRdb redid the calling of the 5' RACE reads with MiXCR, one entry per CDR3 protein. Altogether 68,000 or so distinct CDR3 sequences are present, 10% to 15% being singletons, with the ten largest covering around 4.6%. The CDR3 runs to 15 residues. CDR1 is SGHVS and CDR2 is FNYEAQ in the germline V gene. Trimming pared 1 base from V and 5 bases from J, leaving 12 bases between. The chain carries TRBV7-6 and TRBJ2-1; TRBD1 might be the D (6 bases). The sequenced sample was whole blood. The TCR comes from an adult who was a healthcare worker with PCR-confirmed SARS-CoV-2 infection or an uninfected control (not recorded which). CDR3 DNA sequence: TGTGCCAGCAGCTTAGACCCGTGGGGGCACAATGAGCAGTTCTTC. Amino acids: CASSLDPWGHNEQFF.